The 4 T cell receptor beta chains presented below share a single source sample, sequenced in a study of beta chain features in type 1 diabetes. General study points: A moderate, significant TCRB CDR3 shortening appeared in type 1 diabetes across four CD4+ subsets.

Their cognate antigens are unknown. Reverse transcription of all isolated RNA meant that expressed TCRB transcripts were sequenced. Sequenced by immunoSEQ multiplex PCR; TCRdb stores in-frame clones only, minus some. The data show roughly 330,000 clones, with less than 15% seen just once and roughly 0.016% held by the top ten. What was sequenced was naive CD4+ T cells from blood. The origin of the receptors is a woman under 30 with type 1 diabetes.

The chain is built from TRBV7-2 and TRBJ1-4; TRBD1 matches at 8 bases. Germline CDR1 reads SGHTA; CDR2 reads FQGNSA. This CDR3 is 14 amino acids long. V shed 3 bases, J shed 7 bases, and the junction held 4 bases outside the gene matches. The CDR3 DNA reads TGTGCCAGCAGCTTGCGGGACAGGACTGAAAAACTGTTTTTT. The encoded protein is CASSLRDRTEKLFF.

In its sample, this clone was seen a few times. The chain employs TRBV28 and TRBJ1-5; 8 bases are a match to TRBD1. J lost 11 bases, V lost 4 bases, and 13 bases had no gene match. This CDR3 contains 15 residues. Germline V gives CDR1 MDHEN, CDR2 SYDVKM. The CDR3 coding sequence is TGTGCCAGCAGTTCCCGGGACAGGAGGACACAAGCCCAGCATTTT. Translated: CASSSRDRRTQAQHF. Variable domain in full (rest from reference TRBV28 and TRBJ1-5): DVKVTQSSRYLVKRTGEKVFLECVQDMDHENMFWYRQDPGLGLRLIYFSYDVKMKEKGDIPEGYSVSREKKERFSLILESASTNQTSMYLCASSSRDRRTQAQHFGDGTRLSIL.

This rearrangement joins TRBV7-3 to TRBJ2-5, with 9 nucleotides matching TRBD1. Germline V lookup: CDR1 SGHTA, CDR2 FQGTGA. The junction had 6 bases not matched to a gene; V was cut back by 5 bases and J by 2 bases. The CDR3 has 15 amino acids. CDR3 region: CASSQTGTGQETQYF. The CDR3 coding sequence is TGTGCCAGCAGCCAAACCGGGACAGGGCAAGAGACCCAGTACTTC.

The V and J genes are TRBV18 and TRBJ2-5, with 9 positions matching TRBD1. The CDR3 is 13 residues long. With 6 bases clipped from V and 3 bases from J, the junction kept 2 bases outside the gene matches. Germline V gene sequence: CDR1 KGHSH, CDR2 LQKENI. CDR3: CASSRTGEETQYF. The CDR3 DNA reads TGTGCCAGCTCCCGGACAGGGGAAGAGACCCAGTACTTC.